These T cell receptor beta chains were read from a single sample in a study of CD8 T cells in Susac syndrome. Each CDR3 protein is one row after TCRdb ran MiXCR on the immunoSEQ multiplex PCR reads. The table includes around 300,000 distinct CDR3 sequences, about 82% detected once. The material sequenced was CD8+ T cells from PBMCs. These receptors were collected from a human donor with multiple sclerosis. Both conserved end residues are part of each CDR3. The D gene is left open where the match is weak. Only part of the rows carry a size: once, few, many, or a class if the clone is expanded.

size: -
V: TRBV28
D: -
J: TRBJ2-3
DNA: TGTGCCAGCAGTCCTAACAGGGAGGCAGATACGCAGTATTTT
CDR3: CASSPNREADTQYF

size: -
V: TRBV29-1
D: -
J: TRBJ2-7
DNA: TGCAGCGTTCAGGAAGCAGACAGCTATTACGAGCAGTACTTC
CDR3: CSVQEADSYYEQYF

size: -
V: TRBV6-5
D: -
J: TRBJ1-1
DNA: TGTGCCAGCAGTTACGGGAAAACTGAAGCTTTCTTT
CDR3: CASSYGKTEAFF

size: -
V: TRBV21-1
D: -
J: TRBJ2-7
DNA: TGTGCCAGCAGTCGTACGGAGCCTGACACCTACGAGCAGTACTTC
CDR3: CASSRTEPDTYEQYF

size: few
V: TRBV10-3
D: -
J: TRBJ2-1
DNA: TGTGCCATCAGTGATCCCATCAGCGGGCACACCTCCTACAATGAGCAGTTCTTC
CDR3: CAISDPISGHTSYNEQFF

size: -
V: TRBV4-1
D: -
J: TRBJ2-7
DNA: TGCGCCAGCAGCCACGGAGGGGACACCTCCTACGAGCAGTACTTC
CDR3: CASSHGGDTSYEQYF

size: -
V: TRBV11-2
D: TRBD1
J: TRBJ1-1
DNA: TGTGCCAGCAGCTTAGGAGGCGGACAGGCGGCGACTGAAGCTTTCTTT
CDR3: CASSLGGGQAATEAFF

size: -
V: TRBV5-1
D: -
J: TRBJ1-5
DNA: TGCGCCAGCAGTAGGGAAGGAGGCAATCAGCCCCAGCATTTT
CDR3: CASSREGGNQPQHF

size: -
V: TRBV7-9
D: TRBD2
J: TRBJ2-7
DNA: TGTGCCAGCAGCTTAGGCCTAGCGGGATTCTCGGGCGAGCAGTACTTC
CDR3: CASSLGLAGFSGEQYF

size: -
V: TRBV5-1
D: TRBD2
J: TRBJ2-1
DNA: TGCGCCAGCAGCTTGGTAGCGGGAGGAGGGTATGAGCAGTTCTTC
CDR3: CASSLVAGGGYEQFF

size: -
V: TRBV30
D: -
J: TRBJ1-1
DNA: TGTGCCGGAGGTCGGGGATTGAACACTGAAGCTTTCTTT
CDR3: CAGGRGLNTEAFF

size: -
V: TRBV25-1
D: -
J: TRBJ1-2
DNA: TGTGCCAGCAGTGAAGAGGGGAGGTTCTATGGCTACACCTTC
CDR3: CASSEEGRFYGYTF

size: -
V: TRBV4-3
D: -
J: TRBJ2-7
DNA: TGCGCCAGCAGCCAAGATATGGACAGCTCCTACGAGCAGTACTTC
CDR3: CASSQDMDSSYEQYF

size: once
V: TRBV6-2/TRBV6-3
D: TRBD1
J: TRBJ1-1
DNA: TGTGCCAGCAGATACAGGGGGCTGAACACTGAAGCTTTCTTT
CDR3: CASRYRGLNTEAFF

size: -
V: TRBV24-1
D: TRBD2
J: TRBJ2-1
DNA: TGTGCCACCAGTGACACCCGACTAGCCCTATCCTACAATGAGCAGTTCTTC
CDR3: CATSDTRLALSYNEQFF

size: -
V: TRBV20-1
D: -
J: TRBJ2-7
DNA: TGCAGTGCTAGAGACGGGGTAGGAGCCAGCTACGAGCAGTACTTC
CDR3: CSARDGVGASYEQYF

size: -
V: TRBV5-6
D: -
J: TRBJ2-7
DNA: TGTGCCAGCAGCCATCGTCAGGGTCTCTACGAGCAGTACTTC
CDR3: CASSHRQGLYEQYF

size: -
V: TRBV7-9
D: TRBD1
J: TRBJ2-7
DNA: TGTGCCAGCAGCGGGGACAGGGTCTACGAGCAGTACTTC
CDR3: CASSGDRVYEQYF

size: -
V: TRBV7-2
D: -
J: TRBJ1-5
DNA: TGTGCCAGCAGCTTAGAGGGGAATAGCAATCAGCCCCAGCATTTT
CDR3: CASSLEGNSNQPQHF

size: few
V: TRBV27
D: -
J: TRBJ2-3
DNA: TGTGCCAGCAGTTTCGGCCAAGATACGCAGTATTTT
CDR3: CASSFGQDTQYF

size: -
V: TRBV19
D: -
J: TRBJ2-7
DNA: TGTGCCAGTAGTATCTTCGGCGGAGACTACGAGCAGTACTTC
CDR3: CASSIFGGDYEQYF

size: few
V: TRBV7-3
D: -
J: TRBJ2-3
DNA: TGTGCCAGCAGCTTAAGCTCGAATACGCAGTATTTT
CDR3: CASSLSSNTQYF

size: few
V: TRBV12-3/TRBV12-4
D: -
J: TRBJ1-5
DNA: TGTGCCAGCAGTTTAGCGGGACAAGGTCAGCCCCAGCATTTT
CDR3: CASSLAGQGQPQHF

size: -
V: TRBV19
D: -
J: TRBJ2-1
DNA: TGTGCCAGTAGTATAGGAGGGGGGAATGAGCAGTTCTTC
CDR3: CASSIGGGNEQFF

size: -
V: TRBV4-3
D: -
J: TRBJ2-3
DNA: TGCGCCAGCAGCGCCTGGAGAGGAGATACGCAGTATTTT
CDR3: CASSAWRGDTQYF

size: -
V: TRBV25-1
D: -
J: TRBJ2-7
DNA: TGTGCCAGCAGTGGGGGTCGCCGGTCCTACGAGCAGTACTTC
CDR3: CASSGGRRSYEQYF

size: once
V: TRBV30
D: TRBD1
J: TRBJ1-2
DNA: TGTGCCTGGAACCCAGGGGGCTTCCATGGCTACACCTTC
CDR3: CAWNPGGFHGYTF